The rows below give T cell receptor beta chains drawn from one sample of a study of control samples from healthy donors and cancer patients. Clones were sequenced by immunoSEQ multiplex PCR, and TCRdb holds only the in-frame ones, with some missing. The sample contains some 190,000 clones, roughly nine tenths of which appear only once. The sequencing sample was made of blood. All receptors derive from a man aged 25 to 45 in good health. The CDR3 runs from the conserved cysteine through the conserved F or W. A D gene is named only where the DNA matches it firmly. Clone size is shown for a subset of rows, as once, few, many or a class of expanded clone.

j_gene: TRBJ2-2; v_gene: TRBV5-4; abundance: NA; d_gene: TRBD1; CDR3nt: TGTGCCAGCAGCTTGAAAATCACAGGGGGCCACACCGGGGAGCTGTTTTTT; CDR3aa: CASSLKITGGHTGELFF
j_gene: TRBJ1-2; v_gene: TRBV3-1/TRBV3-2; abundance: once; d_gene: NA; CDR3nt: TGTGCCAGCAGCCAAGGCAGGGGAAGGGGTTTACAATTTATTAACTATGGCTACACCTTC; CDR3aa: CASSQGRGRGLQFINYGYTF
j_gene: TRBJ2-7; v_gene: TRBV11-3; abundance: NA; d_gene: TRBD2; CDR3nt: TGTGCCAGCAGCCGGACTAGCGGGGGCGGCGAGCAGTACTTC; CDR3aa: CASSRTSGGGEQYF
j_gene: TRBJ1-6; v_gene: TRBV7-3; abundance: NA; d_gene: NA; CDR3nt: TGTGCCAGCAGCTTGAGCCGGGGAGGTGCCTATAATTCACCCCTCCACTTT; CDR3aa: CASSLSRGGAYNSPLHF
j_gene: TRBJ1-2; v_gene: TRBV5-6; abundance: NA; d_gene: NA; CDR3nt: TGTGCCAGCAGCTTGGTTGGGGGGCGGGTCACTAACTATGGCTACACCTTC; CDR3aa: CASSLVGGRVTNYGYTF
j_gene: TRBJ2-3; v_gene: TRBV24-1; abundance: NA; d_gene: NA; CDR3nt: TGTGCCACCAGTGATCCCGGACAGCTAGCCATAGCAGATACGCAGTATTTT; CDR3aa: CATSDPGQLAIADTQYF
j_gene: TRBJ2-1; v_gene: TRBV11-3; abundance: NA; d_gene: NA; CDR3nt: TGTGCCAGCAGCCCCGGGGTGGACAATGAGCAGTTCTTC; CDR3aa: CASSPGVDNEQFF
j_gene: TRBJ2-7; v_gene: TRBV6-6; abundance: few; d_gene: TRBD1; CDR3nt: TGTGCCAGCAGTCCCCGACAGGGTTATCTAAAGGTCTACGAGCAGTACTTC; CDR3aa: CASSPRQGYLKVYEQYF
j_gene: TRBJ2-1; v_gene: TRBV5-1; abundance: NA; d_gene: NA; CDR3nt: TGCGCCAGCAATTCGGCGGGCCCAAGCAATGAGCAGTTCTTC; CDR3aa: CASNSAGPSNEQFF
j_gene: TRBJ2-7; v_gene: TRBV6-2/TRBV6-3; abundance: NA; d_gene: NA; CDR3nt: TGTGCCAGCAGTTCGGCCCAGGGGGGCAGCTACGAGCAGTACTTC; CDR3aa: CASSSAQGGSYEQYF
j_gene: TRBJ1-4; v_gene: TRBV7-9; abundance: NA; d_gene: NA; CDR3nt: TGTGCCAGCAGCCCGCCCCCAGGGGTAGATGAAAAACTGTTTTTT; CDR3aa: CASSPPPGVDEKLFF
j_gene: TRBJ1-2; v_gene: TRBV10-2; abundance: NA; d_gene: TRBD1; CDR3nt: TGCGCCAGCAGAGGGGGCGCGGGGGCCCTATATGGCTACACCTTC; CDR3aa: CASRGGAGALYGYTF
j_gene: TRBJ2-7; v_gene: TRBV19; abundance: NA; d_gene: NA; CDR3nt: TGTGCCAGTAGCCCCAGAGGCCCTTACGAGCAGTACTTC; CDR3aa: CASSPRGPYEQYF
j_gene: TRBJ1-4; v_gene: TRBV27; abundance: NA; d_gene: NA; CDR3nt: TGTGCCAGCAGTACAAATGGGGTGACTAATGAAAAACTGTTTTTT; CDR3aa: CASSTNGVTNEKLFF
j_gene: TRBJ1-5; v_gene: TRBV5-8; abundance: NA; d_gene: NA; CDR3nt: TGTGCCAGCAGCTTGGCCCGGCAGGCTGGCAATCAGCCCCAGCATTTT; CDR3aa: CASSLARQAGNQPQHF
j_gene: TRBJ2-7; v_gene: TRBV11-2; abundance: NA; d_gene: TRBD2; CDR3nt: TGTGCCAGCAGCTGGTACCCCGCAGGGTTGGAAACTAGCGGAAGCGAGCAGTACTTC; CDR3aa: CASSWYPAGLETSGSEQYF
j_gene: TRBJ2-7; v_gene: TRBV27; abundance: NA; d_gene: NA; CDR3nt: TGTGCCAGCAGTCAGCAGGCCGGGACTTACGAGCAGTACTTC; CDR3aa: CASSQQAGTYEQYF
j_gene: TRBJ2-3; v_gene: TRBV6-5; abundance: once; d_gene: NA; CDR3nt: TGTGCCAGCGGGGACCTTGGGGGCCCCCCAGATACGCAGTATTTT; CDR3aa: CASGDLGGPPDTQYF
j_gene: TRBJ2-7; v_gene: TRBV18; abundance: NA; d_gene: NA; CDR3nt: TGTGCCAGCTCGGCTCTTCCGGGGCCGGCTGAGCAGTACTTC; CDR3aa: CASSALPGPAEQYF
j_gene: TRBJ2-3; v_gene: TRBV7-6; abundance: NA; d_gene: NA; CDR3nt: TGTGCCAGCAGTTTGACGCAGTATTTT; CDR3aa: CASSLTQYF
j_gene: TRBJ2-7; v_gene: TRBV30; abundance: NA; d_gene: NA; CDR3nt: TGTGCCTGGAGAGAGACATATGGGCGGTACGAGCAGTACTTC; CDR3aa: CAWRETYGRYEQYF
j_gene: TRBJ2-2; v_gene: TRBV3-1/TRBV3-2; abundance: NA; d_gene: TRBD2; CDR3nt: TGTGCCAGCAGCCAAGTTTATAGCGGGGGGGCCACCGGGGAGCTGTTTTTT; CDR3aa: CASSQVYSGGATGELFF
j_gene: TRBJ1-5; v_gene: TRBV19; abundance: few; d_gene: NA; CDR3nt: TGTGCCAGTAGTATAAGGAGGACAGCCACTGCTTTCAAGCCCCAGCATTTT; CDR3aa: CASSIRRTATAFKPQHF
j_gene: TRBJ1-1; v_gene: TRBV7-6; abundance: NA; d_gene: NA; CDR3nt: TGTGCCAGCAGCCGGGGGGGTAGTATTGCTTTCTTT; CDR3aa: CASSRGGSIAFF
j_gene: TRBJ1-1; v_gene: TRBV5-1; abundance: NA; d_gene: TRBD1; CDR3nt: TGCGCCAGCAGCTGGAGGCGGGACAGCTTGACTGAAGCTTTCTTT; CDR3aa: CASSWRRDSLTEAFF
j_gene: TRBJ2-3; v_gene: TRBV29-1; abundance: NA; d_gene: NA; CDR3nt: TGCAGCGTTGGGGAAGATACGCAGTATTTT; CDR3aa: CSVGEDTQYF